Listed below are T cell receptor beta chains from one sample, sequenced in a study of T-cell memory formation after mild COVID-19. MiXCR was run by TCRdb on the 5' RACE reads, yielding one entry per CDR3 protein. Counted here are 350,000 to 500,000 distinct CDR3 sequences, about a sixth occurring once; the ten biggest clones make up about a fifth. The specimen was PBMCs or a T cell subset sorted from them (not recorded which). The origin of the receptors is a man in his late teens or twenties who had mild COVID-19 (a few samples of this study predate the infection). Cell type and time point are not known. CDR3s include the opening cysteine and the closing phenylalanine or tryptophan. The D gene is left open where the match is weak. Rows give clone size only sometimes, using once, few, many, or a class for an expanded clone.

v_gene: TRBV7-9
j_gene: TRBJ2-1
abundance: few
d_gene: .
CDR3aa: CASSALEQFF
CDR3nt: TGTGCCAGCAGCGCCCTTGAGCAGTTCTTC

v_gene: TRBV4-1
j_gene: TRBJ2-7
abundance: few
d_gene: TRBD2
CDR3aa: CASSQERGGDEQYF
CDR3nt: TGCGCCAGCAGCCAAGAGCGGGGGGGCGACGAGCAGTACTTC

v_gene: TRBV20-1
j_gene: TRBJ2-3
abundance: few
d_gene: .
CDR3aa: CSATTSTDTQYF
CDR3nt: TGCAGTGCAACTACTAGCACAGATACGCAGTATTTT

v_gene: TRBV11-2
j_gene: TRBJ2-1
abundance: .
d_gene: .
CDR3aa: CASQPSSYNEQFF
CDR3nt: TGTGCCAGCCAGCCGAGCTCCTACAATGAGCAGTTCTTC

v_gene: TRBV28
j_gene: TRBJ1-1
abundance: .
d_gene: .
CDR3aa: CASTGRGGRNTEAFF
CDR3nt: TGTGCCAGCACGGGTAGGGGAGGGAGGAACACTGAAGCTTTCTTT

v_gene: TRBV5-1
j_gene: TRBJ2-4
abundance: .
d_gene: .
CDR3aa: CASSSPGKNIQYF
CDR3nt: TGCGCCAGCAGCTCGCCAGGGAAAAACATTCAGTACTTC

v_gene: TRBV5-1
j_gene: TRBJ2-1
abundance: many
d_gene: .
CDR3aa: CASTRGTAGTYNEQFF
CDR3nt: TGCGCCAGCACCCGAGGGACGGCGGGGACCTACAATGAGCAGTTCTTC

v_gene: TRBV9
j_gene: TRBJ2-3
abundance: few
d_gene: .
CDR3aa: CASSVLGTDTQYF
CDR3nt: TGTGCCAGCAGCGTACTGGGAACAGATACGCAGTATTTT

v_gene: TRBV5-6
j_gene: TRBJ2-1
abundance: .
d_gene: .
CDR3aa: CASSFASPNEQFF
CDR3nt: TGTGCCAGCAGCTTTGCTAGCCCGAATGAGCAGTTCTTC

v_gene: TRBV9
j_gene: TRBJ2-1
abundance: few
d_gene: .
CDR3aa: CASSVGSGREQFF
CDR3nt: TGTGCCAGCAGCGTAGGAAGCGGTCGAGAGCAGTTCTTC

v_gene: TRBV4-3
j_gene: TRBJ1-2
abundance: few
d_gene: TRBD1
CDR3aa: CASSQPGQGNYGYTF
CDR3nt: TGCGCCAGCAGCCAACCGGGACAGGGAAACTATGGCTACACCTTC

v_gene: TRBV29-1
j_gene: TRBJ1-2
abundance: .
d_gene: .
CDR3aa: CSAGMTDYTF
CDR3nt: TGCAGCGCCGGCATGACGGACTACACCTTC

v_gene: TRBV13
j_gene: TRBJ1-2
abundance: few
d_gene: TRBD1
CDR3aa: CASSGTGADGYTF
CDR3nt: TGTGCCAGCAGCGGCACAGGGGCGGATGGCTACACCTTC

v_gene: TRBV29-1
j_gene: TRBJ1-1
abundance: .
d_gene: .
CDR3aa: CSVRVGFVAFF
CDR3nt: TGCAGCGTTCGGGTGGGATTCGTAGCTTTCTTT

v_gene: TRBV2
j_gene: TRBJ2-1
abundance: .
d_gene: .
CDR3aa: CASRQNNEQFF
CDR3nt: TGTGCCAGCAGGCAGAACAATGAGCAGTTCTTC

v_gene: TRBV20-1
j_gene: TRBJ1-1
abundance: .
d_gene: .
CDR3aa: CSARDREGGTEAFF
CDR3nt: TGCAGTGCTAGAGATCGGGAGGGAGGCACTGAAGCTTTCTTT

v_gene: TRBV5-6
j_gene: TRBJ2-6
abundance: few
d_gene: .
CDR3aa: CASSSRIRATGANVLTF
CDR3nt: TGTGCCAGCAGCTCTCGAATTAGGGCTACCGGGGCCAACGTCCTGACTTTC

v_gene: TRBV7-8
j_gene: TRBJ2-3
abundance: .
d_gene: TRBD1
CDR3aa: CASSLRTGISTDTQYF
CDR3nt: TGTGCCAGCAGCCTTCGGACAGGGATAAGCACAGATACGCAGTATTTT

v_gene: TRBV28
j_gene: TRBJ1-2
abundance: .
d_gene: .
CDR3aa: CASSPDLYGYTF
CDR3nt: TGTGCCAGCAGTCCCGACTTGTATGGCTACACCTTC

v_gene: TRBV12-3/TRBV12-4
j_gene: TRBJ1-1
abundance: once
d_gene: .
CDR3aa: CASSLNGHGGTEAFF
CDR3nt: TGTGCCAGCAGTCTCAACGGACACGGAGGCACTGAAGCTTTCTTT

v_gene: TRBV7-9
j_gene: TRBJ2-1
abundance: many
d_gene: .
CDR3aa: CASSLSGAPTHEQFF
CDR3nt: TGTGCCAGCAGCTTATCCGGGGCCCCCACCCATGAGCAGTTCTTC

v_gene: TRBV24-1
j_gene: TRBJ2-1
abundance: few
d_gene: .
CDR3aa: CATSDLVTGRNEQFF
CDR3nt: TGTGCCACCAGTGATTTAGTCACAGGTAGGAATGAGCAGTTCTTC

v_gene: TRBV7-2
j_gene: TRBJ2-7
abundance: .
d_gene: .
CDR3aa: CASSFPTGRSYEQYF
CDR3nt: TGTGCCAGCAGCTTTCCGACAGGGAGGTCCTACGAGCAGTACTTC

v_gene: TRBV6-2/TRBV6-3
j_gene: TRBJ2-3
abundance: once
d_gene: TRBD1
CDR3aa: CASSATGTDTQYF
CDR3nt: TGTGCCAGCAGTGCGACAGGGACAGATACGCAGTATTTT

v_gene: TRBV4-2
j_gene: TRBJ2-3
abundance: few
d_gene: TRBD2
CDR3aa: CASSPRTSGLNTQYF
CDR3nt: TGTGCCAGCAGCCCGCGGACTAGCGGGTTAAATACGCAGTATTTT

v_gene: TRBV29-1
j_gene: TRBJ1-1
abundance: few
d_gene: TRBD1
CDR3aa: CSVNRGPGVTEAFF
CDR3nt: TGCAGCGTCAACAGGGGCCCGGGGGTGACTGAAGCTTTCTTT

v_gene: TRBV7-2
j_gene: TRBJ2-2
abundance: few
d_gene: TRBD1
CDR3aa: CSSSLGGTVNTGELFF
CDR3nt: TGTTCCAGCAGCTTAGGTGGGACAGTGAACACCGGGGAGCTGTTTTTT